This T cell receptor (beta chain) is from a study of response to subunit inactivated influenza vaccine (dated by TCRdb to the late 2010s). About the full investigation: The study used deep quantitative T cell receptor repertoire profiling to track responses to a trivalent subunit inactivated influenza vaccine.

The library was made by RT-PCR. For sequencing, an Illumina HiSeq 2500 was employed. Using fastp at Q25 and MiXCR, TCRdb reprocessed the public reads and kept productive beta chains. CDR3 protein sequences are deduplicated, and each keeps its most common genes and DNA. For this sample there are around 520,000 distinct CDR3 sequences; 12% appear just once. Roughly 10% of the sample lies in the top ten. According to the germline V gene, CDR1 reads MDHEN and CDR2 reads SYDVKM. V loses 1 base of germline sequence and J loses 3 bases, and the interval between the two ends is 10 bases. CDR3 length: 15 amino acids, cysteine to phenylalanine. Only the CDR3 part of the read is kept: 45 bases, read in frame from the first base. In the case of this clonotype: Its antigen remains undetermined. Within one base of it there is no much larger clone, and no base qualities were kept.

Beyond this particular receptor, the publication reports: It was suggested by the authors that each seasonal influenza vaccination may recruit only a limited number of new T cells.

The sample here was PBMCs from blood, taken on the day of vaccination. The sequence derives from a man aged 45-65 years who received an inactivated influenza vaccine. Donor details come from another sample of the same person, matched by shared clones. This chain is built from TRBV28 and TRBJ2-1; 5 matching bases give a weak D call of TRBD1. CDR3 sequence: CASSLLGEGYNEQFF. The sequenced DNA: TGTGCCAGCAGTTTATTAGGGGAAGGCTACAATGAGCAGTTCTTC.